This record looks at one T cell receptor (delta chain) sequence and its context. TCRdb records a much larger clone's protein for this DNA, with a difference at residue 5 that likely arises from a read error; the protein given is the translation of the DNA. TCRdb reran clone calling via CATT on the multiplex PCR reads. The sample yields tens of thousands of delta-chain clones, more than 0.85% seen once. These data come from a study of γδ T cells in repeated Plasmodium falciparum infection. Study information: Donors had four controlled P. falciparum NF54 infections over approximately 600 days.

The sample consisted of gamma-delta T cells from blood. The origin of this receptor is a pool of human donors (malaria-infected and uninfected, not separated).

The CDR3 DNA reads TGTGCCTGTGACGGCTTGCGGGGCACCGATAAACTCATCTTT. Translation gives CACDGLRGTDKLIF. The rearrangement links TRDV2 to TRDJ1; D is unclear. Because TCRdb records no J gene, it was assigned here through a match of the DNA to germline. The CDR3 is 14 amino acids. V lost 3 bases and J lost 1, with 11 bases in between. Germline V lookup: CDR1 GEAIGNYY, CDR2 EKD.